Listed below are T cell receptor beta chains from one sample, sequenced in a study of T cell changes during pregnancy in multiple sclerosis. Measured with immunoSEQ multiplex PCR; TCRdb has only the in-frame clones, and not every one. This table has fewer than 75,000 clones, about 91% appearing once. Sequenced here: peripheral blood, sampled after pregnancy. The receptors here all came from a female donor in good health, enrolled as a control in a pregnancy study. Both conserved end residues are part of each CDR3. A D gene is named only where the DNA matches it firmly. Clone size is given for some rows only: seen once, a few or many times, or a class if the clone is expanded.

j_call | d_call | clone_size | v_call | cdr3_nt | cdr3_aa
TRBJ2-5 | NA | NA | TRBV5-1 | TGCGCCAGCAGCAGTACGTGGCGAGGAGAGACCCAGTACTTC | CASSSTWRGETQYF
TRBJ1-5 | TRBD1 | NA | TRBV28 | TGTGCCAGCCAGACGCGAAGCAGGGGGGATCAGCCCCAGCATTTT | CASQTRSRGDQPQHF
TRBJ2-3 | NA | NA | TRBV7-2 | TGTGCCAGCAGCCCCTACGTGGAGGGAGATACGCAGTATTTT | CASSPYVEGDTQYF
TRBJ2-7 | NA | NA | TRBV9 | TGTGCCAGCAGCGTAGGTGGAACAAGGGGGTGGTACGAGCAGTACTTC | CASSVGGTRGWYEQYF
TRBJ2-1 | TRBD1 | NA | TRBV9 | TGTGCCAGCAGCGCACGGGACAGACCCTACAATGAGCAGTTCTTC | CASSARDRPYNEQFF
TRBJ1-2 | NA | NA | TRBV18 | TGTGCCAGCTCAGACGACAGCTATGGCTACACCTTC | CASSDDSYGYTF
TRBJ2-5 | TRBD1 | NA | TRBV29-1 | TGCAGCTCGCAGGGGGTTGGAGAGACCCAGTACTTC | CSSQGVGETQYF
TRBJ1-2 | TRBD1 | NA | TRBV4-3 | TGCGCCAGCAGCCAAGATAGGGGACAGAGCTATGGCTACACCTTC | CASSQDRGQSYGYTF
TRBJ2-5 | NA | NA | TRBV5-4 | TGTGCCAGCAGCTTGGCCGGTGCAGGGTGGGAGACCCAGTACTTC | CASSLAGAGWETQYF
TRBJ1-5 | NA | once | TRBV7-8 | TGTGCCAGCAGCTTAGACAGGGCCCAATATAGCAATCAGCCCCAGCATTTT | CASSLDRAQYSNQPQHF
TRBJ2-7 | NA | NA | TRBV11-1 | TGTGCCAGCAGCTACCTTCCCGGAGCTACCTACGAGCAGTACTTC | CASSYLPGATYEQYF
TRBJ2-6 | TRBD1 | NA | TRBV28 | TGTGCCAGCAGTCTAACAGGGGCACCTGGGGCCAACGTCCTGACTTTC | CASSLTGAPGANVLTF
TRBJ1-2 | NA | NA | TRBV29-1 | TGCAGCGCCAGGGGTATGGACTATGGCTACACCTTC | CSARGMDYGYTF
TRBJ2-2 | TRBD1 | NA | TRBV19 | TGTGCCAGTAGTGTGGACAGGGAGAACACCGGGGAGCTGTTTTTT | CASSVDRENTGELFF
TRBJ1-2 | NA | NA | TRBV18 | TGTGCCAGCTCACCACCAACAGGCCTTGGCTACACCTTC | CASSPPTGLGYTF
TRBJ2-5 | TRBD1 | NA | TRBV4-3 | TGCGCCAGCAGCTTACAGGGGGAGATCTCGGAGACCCAGTACTTC | CASSLQGEISETQYF
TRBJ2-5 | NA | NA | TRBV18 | TGTGCCAGCTCCCGGGACTTTGAAGAGACCCAGTACTTC | CASSRDFEETQYF
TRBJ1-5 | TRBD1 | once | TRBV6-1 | TGTGCCAGCAGTGAAGAGGACAGGGGGCTTCGTCAGCCCCAGCATTTT | CASSEEDRGLRQPQHF
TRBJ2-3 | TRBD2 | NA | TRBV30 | TGTGCCTGGAAGTGGCGGTGGCCCCCCACGGGGGGGCAAGATACGCAGTATTTT | CAWKWRWPPTGGQDTQYF
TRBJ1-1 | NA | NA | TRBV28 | TGTGCCAGCAGTTCCTCAGGGGAGGGGTCCACTGAAGCTTTCTTT | CASSSSGEGSTEAFF
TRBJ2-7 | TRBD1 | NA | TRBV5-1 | TGCGCCAGCAGACAAAAACCGGGACAGGGGGCTCTCGACTCCTACGAGCAGTACTTC | CASRQKPGQGALDSYEQYF
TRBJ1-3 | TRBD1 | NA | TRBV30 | TGTGCCTGGAGTGTCAAGGGTTTAGGGACAGGACTATCTGGAAACACCATATATTTT | CAWSVKGLGTGLSGNTIYF
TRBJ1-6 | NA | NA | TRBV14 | TGTGCCAGCAGCCAAGATGGAGGGTCACCCCTCCACTTT | CASSQDGGSPLHF
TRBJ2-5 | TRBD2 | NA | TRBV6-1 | TGTGCCAGCTTCACTAGCGGAGAGACCCAGTACTTC | CASFTSGETQYF
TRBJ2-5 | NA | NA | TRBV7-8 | TGTGCCAGCAGCTTAAACAGGGAGACCCAGTACTTC | CASSLNRETQYF
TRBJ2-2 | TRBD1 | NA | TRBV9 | TGTGCCAGCAGCGTACGGGACAGGGGCGAGCTGTTTTTT | CASSVRDRGELFF
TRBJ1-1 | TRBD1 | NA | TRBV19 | TGTGCCAGTAGTATCGAGACAGGGGGGGGTAACACTGAAGCTTTCTTT | CASSIETGGGNTEAFF